Presented here are 20 T cell receptor beta chains from one specimen sequenced in a study of cytotoxic CD8 clonotypes in ibrutinib-treated CLL. Measured with immunoSEQ multiplex PCR; TCRdb has only the in-frame clones, and not every one. Seen here are 200,000 to 250,000 clones, 65% to 80% observed once, and the top ten hold roughly 5.9%. Specimen: PBMCs, collected after 12 months of ibrutinib treatment. The receptors come from a human donor with chronic lymphocytic leukemia.

This chain joins TRBV30 and TRBJ2-2, with D hard to call. CDR3 length: 15 residues. Germline V gene lookup returns CDR1 GTSNPN and CDR2 SVGIG (reference sequence). The V end was cut by 2 bases, the J end by 1 base, with 11 bases between. Written as DNA, the CDR3 is TGTGCCTGGAGTATGGGTCACCTGAACACCGGGGAGCTGTTTTTT. Its protein product is CAWSMGHLNTGELFF.

The V call is TRBV7-9, the J call TRBJ1-1; D gene unclear. This CDR3 is built from 14 residues. V was cut by 5 bases and J by 8 bases, with 18 bases left in between. The V gene's germline CDR1 is SEHNR and CDR2 FQNEAQ (reference sequence). This CDR3 is CASSLVSLAGEAFF. As DNA, the CDR3 is TGTGCCAGCAGCCTTGTTTCTTTAGCGGGGGAAGCTTTCTTT.

This chain links TRBV30 with TRBJ1-2; D gene uncertain. The CDR3 contains 12 residues. The ends were cut back, 2 bases at V and 8 bases at J, with 12 bases in the middle. From germline, CDR1 is GTSNPN and CDR2 SVGIG (reference sequence). CDR3: CAWSFTGVGYTF. The CDR3 DNA follows: TGTGCCTGGAGTTTTACGGGAGTGGGCTACACCTTC.

The chain couples TRBV7-3 to TRBJ2-3, with D tentatively TRBD2 (6 bases). Germline CDR1 and CDR2: SGHTA and FQGTGA. This CDR3 has 14 amino acids. Trimming took off 1 base at V and 8 bases at J, with 13 bases between the two ends. The CDR3 sequence is CASSLNVVRGTQYF. DNA of the CDR3: TGTGCCAGCAGCTTAAATGTCGTGCGGGGTACGCAGTATTTT.

The chain uses TRBV6-5 and TRBJ2-7; TRBD2 aligns across 13 bases. Germline V gene sequence: CDR1 MNHEY, CDR2 SVGAGI. The CDR3 is 14 amino acids. J lost 6 bases, V lost 6 bases, and 5 bases had no gene match. CDR3 sequence reads: CASSPGLAGAEQYF. The CDR3 DNA follows: TGTGCCAGCAGCCCAGGACTAGCGGGGGCCGAGCAGTACTTC.

The rearrangement links TRBV30 to TRBJ2-7; 12 positions match TRBD2. The CDR3 is made up of 14 amino acids. Trimming at V came to 5 bases and at J to 2 bases, leaving 4 bases not matched to a gene. The germline CDR1 and CDR2 sequences are GTSNPN and SVGIG (reference sequence). The CDR3 reads CAWARLAGAYEQYF. Written as DNA, the CDR3 is TGTGCCTGGGCCAGACTAGCGGGAGCCTACGAGCAGTACTTC.

The CDR3 nucleotides read TGTGCCAGCAGTAACAGACAGGCGTACCAAGAGACCCAGTACTTC. It yields the protein CASSNRQAYQETQYF. The V call is TRBV28, the J call TRBJ2-5; a possible D gene is TRBD1 (6 bases). Looked up from germline, CDR1 is MDHEN and CDR2 is SYDVKM. This CDR3 has 15 amino acids. V gave up 5 bases and J gave up 0 bases, with 13 bases separating them.

A note on this clone: This sample includes further DNA sequences coding for the same CDR3. This chain uses TRBV10-2 with TRBJ1-6; D gene unclear. V was cut by 4 bases and J by 6 bases, with 4 bases left in between. This CDR3 is 12 amino acids long. Germline assignment: CDR1 WSHSY and CDR2 SAAADI. CDR3 in amino acids: CASSASNSPLHF. CDR3 nucleotide sequence: TGCGCCAGCAGTGCGAGTAATTCACCCCTCCACTTT.

Only one count was recorded for this clone. The J gene is TRBJ2-5, the V gene TRBV6-6; D is undetermined. This CDR3 region has 13 residues. Germline-derived CDR1 and CDR2 are MNHNY and SVGAGI (reference sequence). Trimming took off 3 bases at V and 0 bases at J, with 5 bases between the two ends. The CDR3, as DNA: TGTGCCAGCAGTTATCGGCACCAAGAGACCCAGTACTTC. Translation: CASSYRHQETQYF.

This rearrangement joins TRBV5-1 to TRBJ1-5; D gene unclear. The V gene lost 0 bases and the J gene lost 0 bases, with 10 bases spanning the gap. Germline V CDR1 and CDR2: SGHRS, YFSETQ. The CDR3 runs to 16 residues. The chain's CDR3 is CASSLVGPYSNQPQHF. CDR3 nucleotide sequence: TGCGCCAGCAGCTTGGTGGGCCCGTATAGCAATCAGCCCCAGCATTTT.

This clone was counted only a few times. V gene TRBV10-3 combines with J gene TRBJ1-2; a possible D gene is TRBD1 (5 bases). The V gene lost 5 bases and the J gene lost 4 bases, with 17 bases spanning the gap. Germline lookup yields CDR1 ENHRY and CDR2 SYGVKD. The CDR3 contains 15 residues. The CDR3 region has the DNA TGTGCCATCAGTACCGACACACCAAGGGGCTATGGCTACACCTTC. Translated, it gives CAISTDTPRGYGYTF.

The chain uses TRBV5-1 and TRBJ1-1, with D perhaps matching TRBD1 (5 bases). With 5 bases removed from V and 3 bases from J, the gap between germline ends came to 8 bases. There are 12 residues in the CDR3. Germline values: CDR1 SGHRS, CDR2 YFSETQ. CDR3 sequence reads: CASRGGDTEAFF. In DNA form, the CDR3 reads TGCGCCAGCAGGGGGGGAGACACTGAAGCTTTCTTT.

The chain combines TRBV30 with TRBJ2-1; D uncertain. CDR1 GTSNPN and CDR2 SVGIG come from the germline V gene (reference sequence). The CDR3 loop spans 11 amino acids. Trimming pared 1 base from V and 7 bases from J, leaving 5 bases between. The CDR3 bases are TGTGCCTGGAGTGGGGTAAATGAGCAGTTCTTC. It codes for CAWSGVNEQFF.

This clone occurred once. The chain employs TRBV6-1 and TRBJ2-7; TRBD2 is a possible D gene (6 bases). Per germline, CDR1 MNHNS and CDR2 SASEGT. V was pared by 8 bases and J by 0 bases, with 14 bases between. The CDR3 contains 14 residues. This chain's CDR3 is CASHRDLLSYEQYF. The CDR3 DNA reads as TGTGCCAGCCATCGGGACTTACTCTCCTACGAGCAGTACTTC.

This clone appeared a few times. The gene calls are TRBV23-1 and TRBJ1-5; D gene ambiguous. TRBV23-1 is noted as an ORF with a role that remains uncertain. V lost 3 bases to trimming and J lost 0 bases, with 12 bases between them. This CDR3 has 16 residues. The CDR3 nucleotides read TGCGCCAGCAGTCATCCATGGGGTGATAGCAATCAGCCCCAGCATTTT. Translating it yields CASSHPWGDSNQPQHF.

This rearrangement joins TRBV5-6 to TRBJ2-5; tentative D call: TRBD1 (6 bases). The CDR3 sequence is 16 residues long. Between the trimmed V and J ends, which lost 3 bases and 3 bases, there was a span of 18 bases. In germline, CDR1 is SGHDT, CDR2 YYEEEE. The CDR3 bases are TGTGCCAGCAGCTCCAGGGGACGCGGGTGGGAAGAGACCCAGTACTTC. Translated: CASSSRGRGWEETQYF.

This chain connects TRBV5-4 to TRBJ2-7; D ambiguous. The length of the CDR3 is 13 residues. V lost 4 bases to trimming and J lost 4 bases, with 12 bases between them. Germline CDR1 is SGHNT and CDR2 is YYREEE (reference sequence). CDR3 DNA: TGTGCCAGCAGCAGGCGGTGGGAATACGAGCAGTACTTC. Its translation is CASSRRWEYEQYF.

The chain recombines TRBV15 with TRBJ1-1; 8 positions match TRBD1. The CDR3 is 19 amino acids. V shed 3 bases and J 1 base; nucleotides not matched to a gene: 16. Per germline, CDR1 LNHNV and CDR2 YYDKDF (reference sequence). The CDR3 nucleotides are TGTGCCACCAGCAGTTCCTGGACAGGGAAGGGTAATCAGAACACTGAAGCTTTCTTT. Protein sequence: CATSSSWTGKGNQNTEAFF. The variable domain in full, with the rest retrieved from reference TRBV15 and TRBJ1-1, is DAMVIQNPRYQVTQFGKPVTLSCSQTLNHNVMYWYQQKSSQAPKLLFHYYDKDFNNEADTPDNFQSRRPNTSFCFLDIRSPGLGDTAMYLCATSSSWTGKGNQNTEAFFGQGTRLTVV.

This clone came up a few times. The chain has TRBV6-4 and TRBJ2-7, with D perhaps assigned TRBD1 or TRBD2 (6 bases each). V was shortened by 3 bases and J by 7 bases, with 16 bases between the two germline ends. CDR1 is MRHNA, CDR2 SNTAGT, per germline. CDR3 length: 14 residues. The CDR3 DNA sequence: TGTGCCAGCAGTGAAGCCAGGGGCCGGGGGGAGCAGTACTTC. It encodes CASSEARGRGEQYF.

V and J are TRBV9 and TRBJ1-1, with 12 nucleotides matching TRBD1. The V gene's germline CDR1 is SGDLS and CDR2 YYNGEE. Trimming removed 4 bases from V and 5 bases from J; junction bases left unmatched: 3. The CDR3 runs 14 residues. DNA of the CDR3: TGTGCCAGCAGCCCGGGACAGGGGGCAACTGAAGCTTTCTTT. Translation: CASSPGQGATEAFF.